This T cell receptor beta chain emerged from a study of blood T cell repertoires in COVID-19. Study overall: COVID-19 samples collected from the United States, Italy and Spain covered acute and convalescent phases. Nucleic acid was either cDNA or gDNA, and it came from T cells, B-cell-depleted T cells, or PBMCs.

Assay: immunoSEQ multiplex PCR; the TCRdb copy retains only in-frame clones and omits some. The sample records about 25,000 clones, 81% being singletons. The V gene end was trimmed by 4 bases and the J gene end by 3 bases; junction bases not matched to a gene: 10. The germline gives CDR1 MNHEY, CDR2 SVGEGT. CDR3 length: 16 residues. This sequence originates from a man in his sixties or seventies with acute or convalescent COVID-19. Sample: peripheral blood. The V gene is TRBV6-2 or TRBV6-3, the J gene TRBJ1-2; 8 bases match TRBD1. The CDR3 sequence is CASSLRSGGKDYGYTF. In DNA form, the CDR3 reads TGTGCCAGCAGTTTAAGATCAGGGGGCAAAGACTATGGCTACACCTTC.